The 29 T cell receptor beta chains reported below all come from one sample, sequenced in a study of radiotherapy plus CTLA-4 blockade in lung cancer. Here immunoSEQ multiplex PCR was the method, and the copy in TCRdb shows in-frame clones only, minus some. This repertoire shows 15,000 or so clones, about two thirds found once; its top ten account for 46%. Sequences were derived from peripheral blood, sampled from a patient treated with radiotherapy plus ipilimumab. These receptors were taken from a human donor with non-small cell lung cancer whose response to radiotherapy plus ipilimumab could not be evaluated.

The rearrangement links TRBV5-4 to TRBJ2-5, with a weak D call TRBD1 (5 bases). This CDR3 spans 14 amino acids. The germline V gene encodes CDR1 SGHNT and CDR2 YYREEE (reference sequence). Between the trimmed V and J ends, which lost 3 bases and 6 bases, there was a span of 15 bases. Here the CDR3 reads CASSSPTAQKTQYF. The CDR3 nucleotides are TGTGCCAGCAGCTCTCCGACAGCACAAAAGACCCAGTACTTC.

The CDR3: CASGLVRDGTAGTDTQYF. CDR3 nucleotide sequence: TGTGCTAGTGGTTTGGTTCGGGACGGGACTGCTGGCACAGATACGCAGTATTTT. This sequence joins TRBV12-5 and TRBJ2-3; TRBD2 is a possible D gene (6 bases). Germline V gives CDR1 LGHNT, CDR2 FRNRAP. This CDR3 spans 18 amino acids. The V end lost 0 bases, the J end lost 1 base, and 17 bases lay between the germline ends.

This clone was picked up a small number of times. The chain couples TRBV5-8 to TRBJ1-2; maybe TRBD1 (6 bases). The V end was cut by 9 bases, the J end by 8 bases, with 26 bases between. The CDR3 runs to 15 residues. Germline loops: CDR1 SGHTS, CDR2 YDEGEE. The CDR3 DNA is TGTGCCACCACGAGGGGGGGGCCTCTCTCGTTCGGCTACACCTTC. This gives the protein CATTRGGPLSFGYTF.

V is TRBV28 and J is TRBJ1-1; weak D call: TRBD1 (6 bases). Germline V gene lookup returns CDR1 MDHEN and CDR2 SYDVKM. V was pared by 2 bases and J by 3 bases, with 13 bases between. The CDR3 runs 15 residues. The CDR3 region is CASSLLGGEDTEAFF. CDR3 sequence (DNA): TGTGCCAGCAGTTTACTAGGGGGGGAGGACACTGAAGCTTTCTTT.

The CDR3 DNA reads TGTGCCAGCAGCTTTCCACAGGCGAACACTGAAGCTTTCTTT. Its translation is CASSFPQANTEAFF. The chain recombines TRBV7-9 with TRBJ1-1; the D gene is possibly TRBD1 (5 bases). CDR1 and CDR2 (germline): SEHNR, FQNEAQ (reference sequence). This CDR3 comprises 14 residues. The germline V and J ends were trimmed by 3 bases and 1 base, with 9 bases remaining between them.

The rearrangement uses TRBV6-5 and TRBJ1-1; TRBD1 aligns across 9 bases. The J segment lost 6 bases and the V segment lost 5 bases, leaving 4 bases of the junction unmatched. The germline gives CDR1 MNHEY, CDR2 SVGAGI. The CDR3 is 13 residues long. CDR3 sequence: CASSQGQGAEAFF. As DNA, the CDR3 is TGTGCCAGCAGTCAGGGACAGGGTGCTGAAGCTTTCTTT.

A word on this clone: Germline is not matched at one junction end, which may reflect a read error. The chain employs TRBV13 and TRBJ2-5; TRBD2 aligns across 10 bases. The CDR3 sequence is 16 residues long. Germline V lookup: CDR1 PRHDT, CDR2 FYEKMQ (reference sequence). The chain's CDR3 is CAGSFPSGGRGETQYF. CDR3 bases: TGTGCCGGCAGCTTTCCTAGCGGGGGACGAGGAGAGACCCAGTACTTC.

This clone ranks as medium-sized (0.01 to 0.1%). V is TRBV18 and J is TRBJ2-6; perhaps TRBD1 as D (5 bases). The CDR3 spans 16 residues. Germline CDR1 and CDR2: KGHSH and LQKENI. V was shortened by 4 bases and J by 0 bases, with 10 bases between the two germline ends. CDR3 loop: CASSLRQISGANVLTF. In DNA form, the CDR3 reads TGTGCCAGCTCACTTAGACAGATCTCTGGGGCCAACGTCCTGACTTTC.

The J gene is TRBJ2-2, the V gene TRBV5-1; D is undetermined. Trimming took off 4 bases at V and 4 bases at J, with 14 bases between the two ends. CDR3 length: 15 residues. The germline CDR1 and CDR2 sequences are SGHRS and YFSETQ. CDR3 sequence (DNA): TGCGCCAGCAGCCCAGGAACAATTCCCACCGGGGAGCTGTTTTTT. This translates into CASSPGTIPTGELFF.

The chain links TRBV10-1 to TRBJ2-1, with 9 bases aligning to TRBD2. This CDR3 comprises 15 residues. Per the germline V gene, CDR1 is WNHNN and CDR2 is SYGVQD (reference sequence). The V and J ends lost 4 bases and 2 bases, in that order; junction bases with no gene match: 3. CDR3 protein: CASSGRGGAYNEQFF. The CDR3 DNA is TGCGCCAGCAGTGGACGCGGGGGGGCCTACAATGAGCAGTTCTTC.

Worth noting for this clone: Additional DNA sequences in this sample encode the identical CDR3. The gene calls are TRBV6-6 and TRBJ1-6; TRBD1 aligns across 8 bases. The CDR3 has 16 residues. V dropped 5 bases and J dropped 8; count of bases not matched to a gene: 11. Germline CDR1 is MNHNY and CDR2 is SVGAGI (reference sequence). The CDR3 region is CASSAMTGAGDSPLHF. CDR3 coding DNA: TGTGCCAGCAGTGCCATGACAGGGGCCGGAGATTCACCCCTCCACTTT.

V and J are TRBV7-9 and TRBJ2-7, with 8 bases lining up with TRBD2. The length of the CDR3 is 13 residues. The V gene end was trimmed by 4 bases and the J gene end by 3 bases; junction bases not matched to a gene: 2. Germline CDR1 is SEHNR and CDR2 is FQNEAQ (reference sequence). CDR3 nucleotides: TGTGCCAGCAGCTCGGGACTAGTCTACGAGCAGTACGTC. It yields the protein CASSSGLVYEQYV.

V is TRBV10-1 and J is TRBJ1-1, with a possible D match to TRBD1 (6 bases). Germline loops: CDR1 WNHNN, CDR2 SYGVQD (reference sequence). Trimming removed 4 bases from V and 6 bases from J, with 6 bases in between. This CDR3 comprises 11 residues. DNA for the CDR3: TGCGCCAGCAGTGCAGGGGCTGAAGCTTTCTTT. This translates into CASSAGAEAFF.

The rearrangement links TRBV19 to TRBJ2-2; possible D gene TRBD1, 5 bases. Germline V lookup: CDR1 LNHDA, CDR2 SQIVND (reference sequence). The length of the CDR3 is 16 residues. Between the trimmed V and J ends, which lost 3 bases and 1 base, there was a span of 12 bases. This chain's CDR3 is CASSMWIGQNTGELFF. DNA for the CDR3: TGTGCCAGTAGTATGTGGATCGGACAGAACACCGGGGAGCTGTTTTTT.

V and J are TRBV7-2 and TRBJ2-2, with a tentative D call TRBD1 (7 bases). Germline assignment: CDR1 SGHTA and CDR2 FQGNSA. Trimming cost V 5 bases and J 8 bases, with 15 bases left between them. The CDR3 is 14 residues long. CDR3 bases: TGTGCCAGCAGCCCGGGGGACAGTTTAGGGGAGCTGTTTTTT. It encodes CASSPGDSLGELFF. The variable domain in full, with the rest retrieved from reference TRBV7-2 and TRBJ2-2, is GAGVSQSPSNKVTEKGKDVELRCDPISGHTALYWYRQSLGQGLEFLIYFQGNSAPDKSGLPSDRFSAERTGGSVSTLTIQRTQQEDSAVYLCASSPGDSLGELFFGEGSRLTVL.

This clone was counted between two and nine times. The chain uses TRBV7-6 and TRBJ2-2, with 8 bases matching TRBD1. The germline V gene encodes CDR1 SGHVS and CDR2 FNYEAQ. The trim removed 7 bases at V and 1 base at J, leaving 20 bases unmatched. This CDR3 spans 20 amino acids. DNA of the CDR3: TGTGCCAGCAACACGTACCGCGGCAGGGGGCTCTCTGGGAACACCGGGGAGCTGTTTTTT. Protein: CASNTYRGRGLSGNTGELFF.

V is TRBV5-4 and J is TRBJ1-6, with 7 nucleotides matching TRBD1. Trimming took 4 bases from V and 7 from J; bases not matched to a gene: 5. The V gene's germline CDR1 is SGHNT and CDR2 YYREEE (reference sequence). There are 14 residues in the CDR3. CDR3 coding DNA: TGTGCCAGCAGCCTTGACAGGGTGAATTCACCCCTCCACTTT. Translating gives CASSLDRVNSPLHF.

The chain links TRBV19 to TRBJ1-3; D is undetermined. The CDR3 contains 17 residues. Per germline, CDR1 LNHDA and CDR2 SQIVND (reference sequence). The germline V and J ends were trimmed by 3 bases and 0 bases, with 15 bases remaining between them. CDR3 in DNA: TGTGCCAGTAGTATCCTCCCTTCGGGGAGCTCTGGAAACACCATATATTTT. Its protein product is CASSILPSGSSGNTIYF. The whole variable domain, remainder taken from reference TRBV19 and TRBJ1-3, is DGGITQSPKYLFRKEGQNVTLSCEQNLNHDAMYWYRQDPGQGLRLIYYSQIVNDFQKGDIAEGYSVSREKKESFPLTVTSAQKNPTAFYLCASSILPSGSSGNTIYFGEGSWLTVV.

The CDR3: CASSSTGHGAEAFF. CDR3 DNA: TGTGCCAGCAGCTCAACAGGGCACGGGGCTGAAGCTTTCTTT. The rearrangement uses TRBV11-2 and TRBJ1-1; D might be TRBD1 (6 bases). V shed 4 bases and J shed 6 bases, with 15 bases lying between them. The CDR3 covers 14 residues. CDR1 SGHAT and CDR2 FQNNGV come from the germline V gene.

This chain links TRBV10-3 with TRBJ1-2, with D perhaps matching TRBD1 (6 bases). The CDR3 contains 14 residues. V lost 3 bases and J lost 1, with 9 bases in between. Germline V lookup: CDR1 ENHRY, CDR2 SYGVKD. The CDR3 loop is CAISEQGDNYGYTF. The CDR3 DNA reads TGTGCCATCAGTGAACAGGGAGATAACTATGGCTACACCTTC.

This rearrangement joins TRBV5-1 to TRBJ1-4, with D perhaps TRBD1 (5 bases). Germline V gives CDR1 SGHRS, CDR2 YFSETQ. There are 17 residues in the CDR3. V lost 3 bases and J 2 bases, leaving 17 bases between the germline ends. DNA of the CDR3: TGCGCCAGCAGCTCTCAAACTTGGGGGGGTACTAATGAAAAACTGTTTTTT. This gives the protein CASSSQTWGGTNEKLFF.

The J gene is TRBJ2-2, the V gene TRBV19, with D perhaps TRBD1 (6 bases). V lost 10 bases, J lost 0 bases, and 9 bases lay in between. This CDR3 has 13 residues. The germline V gene encodes CDR1 LNHDA and CDR2 SQIVND (reference sequence). CDR3 sequence reads: CAIGQTNTGELFF. Here the CDR3 DNA reads TGTGCCATAGGACAGACGAACACCGGGGAGCTGTTTTTT.

This chain uses TRBV5-4 with TRBJ1-1; TRBD1 might be the D (5 bases). The CDR3 spans 13 residues. The germline V and J ends were trimmed by 6 bases and 4 bases, with 13 bases remaining between them. Germline V CDR1 and CDR2: SGHNT, YYREEE (reference sequence). The CDR3 DNA sequence: TGTGCCAGCACCCTGGCGGGGGGCACTGAAGCTTTCTTT. Its translation is CASTLAGGTEAFF.

This chain connects TRBV5-1 to TRBJ1-4; D not certain. CDR3 size: 16 residues. Germline CDR1 is SGHRS and CDR2 is YFSETQ. V was cut by 2 bases and J by 0 bases, with 11 bases left in between. The CDR3 protein is CASSFYSPSTNEKLFF. Written as DNA, the CDR3 is TGCGCCAGCAGCTTTTACAGCCCTTCAACTAATGAAAAACTGTTTTTT. Drawing the rest from reference TRBV5-1 and TRBJ1-4, the complete variable domain is KAGVTQTPRYLIKTRGQQVTLSCSPISGHRSVSWYQQTPGQGLQFLFEYFSETQRNKGNFPGRFSGRQFSNSRSEMNVSTLELGDSALYLCASSFYSPSTNEKLFFGSGTQLSVL.

The CDR3 here is CASSLSGAEGWKKLFF. The CDR3 region has the DNA TGTGCCAGCAGCTTAAGTGGGGCCGAAGGGTGGAAAAAACTGTTTTTT. The chain employs TRBV5-6 and TRBJ1-4; TRBD1 might be the D (5 bases). Germline V gene lookup returns CDR1 SGHDT and CDR2 YYEEEE. This CDR3 contains 16 residues. V was clipped by 2 bases and J by 9 bases, with 20 bases between them.

J is TRBJ1-1 and V is TRBV18; TRBD1 aligns across 8 bases. Trimming cost V 4 bases and J 4 bases; bases outside gene matches: 5. CDR1 is KGHSH, CDR2 LQKENI, per germline. This CDR3 is built from 14 residues. The CDR3 region has the DNA TGTGCCAGCTCACGGACAGGGTTGGGCACTGAAGCTTTCTTT. Its protein product is CASSRTGLGTEAFF.

The gene calls are TRBV5-6 and TRBJ1-6; no firm D call. Trimming pared 0 bases from V and 13 bases from J, leaving 8 bases between. Germline CDR1 is SGHDT and CDR2 is YYEEEE. The CDR3 covers 12 residues. The CDR3 is CASSLASPPLHF. The CDR3, as DNA: TGTGCCAGCAGCTTGGCCTCTCCCCCCCTCCACTTT.

This chain joins TRBV6-1 and TRBJ2-2; unclear D gene. Trimming shortened V by 2 bases and J by 2 bases, and 15 bases separated the two germline ends. Germline lookup yields CDR1 MNHNS and CDR2 SASEGT. This CDR3 comprises 17 residues. CDR3 DNA sequence: TGTGCCAGCAGTGAAAATCGAGCAGCGTACAACACCGGGGAGCTGTTTTTT. Amino acids: CASSENRAAYNTGELFF.

This clone appeared a few times. The J gene is TRBJ2-5, the V gene TRBV15, with TRBD1 matching 9 bases. Trimming at V came to 4 bases and at J to 4 bases, leaving 16 bases not matched to a gene. This CDR3 comprises 18 residues. In germline, CDR1 is LNHNV, CDR2 YYDKDF (reference sequence). This CDR3 is CATSNRRGGQGTLETQYF. The CDR3 region has the DNA TGTGCCACCAGCAACCGAAGGGGGGGACAGGGAACCTTAGAGACCCAGTACTTC.